The 29 T cell receptor beta chains reported below all come from one sample, sequenced in a study of blood T cell repertoires in COVID-19. TCRdb's copy holds only in-frame clones and misses some; the assay was immunoSEQ multiplex PCR. The sample includes 130,000 to 150,000 clones, 80% to 85% of them seen just once. The sequenced sample consisted of PBMCs or T cells enriched from blood (not recorded which). These TCRs come from a woman aged 45-65 years who had been exposed to COVID-19.

The CDR3 loop is CASSQGQGAYGYTF. CDR3 DNA sequence: TGTGCCAGCAGCCAAGGACAGGGTGCCTATGGCTACACCTTC. The V call is TRBV16, the J call TRBJ1-2; 8 bases are shared with TRBD1. CDR1 and CDR2 from the germline V gene are KGHSY and FQNENV. The CDR3 is made up of 14 amino acids. Losses at the gene ends were 2 bases for V and 4 bases for J; bases not matched to a gene: 3.

The V gene is TRBV7-9, the J gene TRBJ2-3; 7 nucleotides agree with TRBD2. Germline V gives CDR1 SEHNR, CDR2 FQNEAQ (reference sequence). Unmatched junction bases numbered 7, after V lost 1 base and J lost 6 bases. This CDR3 region has 15 residues. CDR3 DNA: TGTGCCAGCAGCTTAGGGTCCCTGGGAGGGGATACGCAGTATTTT. This sequence encodes CASSLGSLGGDTQYF.

This chain uses TRBV9 with TRBJ2-5, with no clear D. Looked up from germline, CDR1 is SGDLS and CDR2 is YYNGEE. The V end lost 0 bases, the J end lost 5 bases, and 11 bases lay between the germline ends. The length of the CDR3 is 14 residues. Here the CDR3 reads CASSVATYVETQYF. DNA for the CDR3: TGTGCCAGCAGCGTAGCTACGTATGTGGAGACCCAGTACTTC. Together with reference TRBV9 and TRBJ2-5, the CDR3 gives the full variable domain: DSGVTQTPKHLITATGQRVTLRCSPRSGDLSVYWYQQSLDQGLQFLIQYYNGEERAKGNILERFSAQQFPDLHSELNLSSLELGDSALYFCASSVATYVETQYFGPGTRLLVL.

A word on this clone: The identical CDR3 is also encoded by other nucleotide sequences in the sample. This chain connects TRBV27 to TRBJ2-1; no firm D call. CDR3 length: 14 residues. Trimming stripped 3 bases from V and 2 bases from J, with 8 bases between. From germline, CDR1 is MNHEY and CDR2 SMNVEV (reference sequence). CDR3 residues: CASSLGLTYNEQFF. CDR3 nucleotides: TGTGCCAGCAGTTTGGGCTTGACCTACAATGAGCAGTTCTTC.

This clone appeared a few times. This chain links TRBV11-2 with TRBJ1-5; D is perhaps TRBD1 (5 bases). There are 14 residues in the CDR3. V was shortened by 1 base and J by 6 bases, with 10 bases between the two germline ends. Germline CDR1 SGHAT, CDR2 FQNNGV. The CDR3 is CASSLGQGSQPQHF. The DNA of the CDR3 is TGTGCCAGCAGCTTAGGCCAGGGCAGTCAGCCCCAGCATTTT. The entire variable domain, with the rest obtained from reference TRBV11-2 and TRBJ1-5, is as follows: EAGVAQSPRYKIIEKRQSVAFWCNPISGHATLYWYQQILGQGPKLLIQFQNNGVVDDSQLPKDRFSAERLKGVDSTLKIQPAKLEDSAVYLCASSLGQGSQPQHFGDGTRLSIL.

The rearrangement uses TRBV5-1 and TRBJ2-5, with D uncertain. The CDR3 totals 14 residues. Trimming took off 1 base at V and 6 bases at J, with 13 bases between the two ends. From germline, CDR1 is SGHRS and CDR2 YFSETQ. The CDR3 DNA sequence: TGCGCCAGCAGCTTGACTACGGTGCTACAGACCCAGTACTTC. As protein: CASSLTTVLQTQYF.

This clone came up a few times. V is TRBV4-3 and J is TRBJ1-1; TRBD1 matches at 8 bases. Germline trimming cut 3 bases from V and 0 bases from J; bases unmatched to any gene: 3. The CDR3 has 15 residues. The germline gives CDR1 LGHNA, CDR2 YSLEER. CDR3 in DNA: TGCGCCAGCAGCCACAAGACAGGGGTGAACACTGAAGCTTTCTTT. Its translation is CASSHKTGVNTEAFF.

The V gene is TRBV19, the J gene TRBJ2-6; D unclear. The V end was cut by 1 base, the J end by 0 bases, with 7 bases between. The germline CDR1 and CDR2 sequences are LNHDA and SQIVND (reference sequence). The CDR3 has 16 amino acids. The CDR3 DNA reads as TGTGCCAGTAGTATAGCCCAGAACTCTGGGGCCAACGTCCTGACTTTC. Amino acids: CASSIAQNSGANVLTF.

The chain combines TRBV12-3 or TRBV12-4 with TRBJ2-3; 7 bases align to TRBD2. The V gene end was trimmed by 6 bases and the J gene end by 7 bases; junction bases not matched to a gene: 4. The CDR3 runs to 12 residues. For the CDR3, the DNA is TGTGCCAGCAGCCAACTAGCGAATACGCAGTATTTT. The encoded protein is CASSQLANTQYF.

This clone is termed medium-sized. V and J are TRBV6-4 and TRBJ2-1, with 9 bases that match TRBD2. From germline, CDR1 is MRHNA and CDR2 SNTAGT. V shed 3 bases and J 3 bases; nucleotides not matched to a gene: 0. The CDR3 has 14 residues. The CDR3 sequence: CASSEREGYNEQFF. CDR3 nucleotide sequence: TGTGCCAGCAGTGAGCGGGAGGGCTACAATGAGCAGTTCTTC.

The chain combines TRBV4-1 with TRBJ1-1; weak D call: TRBD1 (6 bases). Germline CDR1 MGHRA, CDR2 YSYEKL. The CDR3 sequence is 15 residues long. V shed 7 bases and J shed 5 bases, with 20 bases lying between them. Written as DNA, the CDR3 is TGCGCCAGCACCATATCCGCGGGGGGCGGTACTGAAGCTTTCTTT. Amino acids: CASTISAGGGTEAFF.

The genes are TRBV12-3 or TRBV12-4 and TRBJ1-3, with D unresolved. The CDR3 covers 13 residues. Trimming removed 2 bases from V and 4 bases from J, with 6 bases in between. CDR3 DNA sequence: TGTGCCAGCAGTTTATCGGAGGGAAACACCATATATTTT. Protein: CASSLSEGNTIYF.

J is TRBJ2-5 and V is TRBV7-2; 8 positions agree with TRBD2. Losses at the gene ends were 5 bases for V and 8 bases for J; bases not matched to a gene: 13. The CDR3 totals 15 residues. Germline V CDR1 and CDR2: SGHTA, FQGNSA. In DNA, the CDR3 is TGTGCCAGCAGCCCAACCCGGGGGGGGAGAGCAACCCAGTACTTC. Its translation is CASSPTRGGRATQYF.

The chain joins TRBV5-4 to TRBJ1-2; TRBD1 matches 7 bases. Trimming cost V 2 bases and J 2 bases; bases outside gene matches: 9. Germline V gives CDR1 SGHNT, CDR2 YYREEE (reference sequence). The CDR3 runs to 16 residues. As DNA, the CDR3 is TGTGCCAGCAGCTTTCCGGCTTCAGGGGGGAACTATGGCTACACCTTC. This codes for CASSFPASGGNYGYTF.

The gene calls are TRBV27 and TRBJ1-1; D is unclear. With 4 bases removed from V and 0 bases from J, the gap between germline ends came to 9 bases. The germline gives CDR1 MNHEY, CDR2 SMNVEV (reference sequence). This CDR3 is 14 amino acids long. CDR3 coding DNA: TGTGCCAGCAGTTCCGGGAGTTTGAACACTGAAGCTTTCTTT. Protein: CASSSGSLNTEAFF.

This sequence joins TRBV9 and TRBJ1-1, with 8 bases aligning to TRBD1. Germline V gene data show CDR1 as SGDLS and CDR2 as YYNGEE. This CDR3 has 14 residues. With V trimmed by 0 bases and J by 5 bases, 3 bases remained unmatched. CDR3 DNA: TGTGCCAGCAGCGTAGCTTACAGGGGGACTGAAGCTTTCTTT. Translated, it gives CASSVAYRGTEAFF.

The V gene is TRBV30, the J gene TRBJ1-1; tentative D call: TRBD1 (6 bases). V was cut by 2 bases and J by 4 bases, with 14 bases left in between. The CDR3 runs 14 residues. The germline gives CDR1 GTSNPN, CDR2 SVGIG (reference sequence). As DNA, the CDR3 is TGTGCCTGGAGTCTCGGGGCGGGGGCCACTGAAGCTTTCTTT. It specifies CAWSLGAGATEAFF.

The chain combines TRBV7-8 with TRBJ1-3; 7 nucleotides align to TRBD1. CDR1 is SGHVS and CDR2 is FQNEAQ in the germline V gene. CDR3 length: 15 amino acids. V trimming: 5 bases; J trimming: 2 bases; junction bases outside the gene matches: 6. The CDR3 nucleotides read TGTGCCAGCAGCCGTGACAGGGTTCCTGGAAACACCATATATTTT. Amino acid sequence: CASSRDRVPGNTIYF.

This rearrangement joins TRBV27 to TRBJ1-2; no firm D call. The CDR3 runs 13 residues. Germline V lookup: CDR1 MNHEY, CDR2 SMNVEV (reference sequence). The V end was cut by 0 bases, the J end by 2 bases, with 4 bases between. The CDR3 sequence: CASSLSSNYGYTF. Here the CDR3 DNA reads TGTGCCAGCAGTTTATCGTCGAACTATGGCTACACCTTC.

This chain joins TRBV12-3 or TRBV12-4 and TRBJ2-7; D gene uncertain. The CDR3 extends over 12 amino acids. The germline V and J ends were trimmed by 1 base and 3 bases, with 4 bases remaining between them. The CDR3 DNA sequence: TGTGCCAGCAGTTTAGGACTCTACGAGCAGTACTTC. Translation: CASSLGLYEQYF.

There are a few counts of this clone. V is TRBV11-1 and J is TRBJ1-3; perhaps TRBD1 as D (5 bases). The germline gives CDR1 SGHAT, CDR2 FQDESV (reference sequence). This CDR3 spans 14 amino acids. Trimming stripped 5 bases from V and 0 bases from J, with 8 bases between. CDR3 DNA sequence: TGTGCCAGCAGCGGCAGGGTCTCTGGAAACACCATATATTTT. Translated: CASSGRVSGNTIYF.

The table lists this clone with a few counts. This chain uses TRBV7-9 with TRBJ2-3; 14 bases map to TRBD2. The CDR3 contains 17 residues. After removal of 11 bases from V and 0 bases from J, the junction contained 10 bases not matched to a gene. The germline gives CDR1 SEHNR, CDR2 FQNEAQ (reference sequence). The CDR3 DNA sequence: TGTGCCGGACTCCCTGGACTAGCGGGGGGTAGCACAGATACGCAGTATTTT. Amino acid sequence: CAGLPGLAGGSTDTQYF.

The rearrangement links TRBV5-1 to TRBJ2-7, with 8 bases aligning to TRBD1. This CDR3 is 14 amino acids long. V shed 3 bases, J shed 3 bases, and the junction held 5 bases outside the gene matches. CDR1 is SGHRS and CDR2 is YFSETQ in the germline V gene. The DNA of the CDR3 is TGCGCCAGCAGCTACGGGACAGGCGGCTACGAGCAGTACTTC. Translation gives CASSYGTGGYEQYF.

V and J are TRBV4-3 and TRBJ2-3; TRBD2 matches at 9 bases. Germline CDR1 and CDR2: LGHNA and YSLEER. The CDR3 contains 15 residues. J was trimmed by 4 bases and V by 3 bases; bases with no gene match: 5. CDR3 DNA sequence: TGCGCCAGCAGCCAGCTTAGCGGGGGCGCAGATACGCAGTATTTT. Protein sequence: CASSQLSGGADTQYF.

The chain couples TRBV12-3 or TRBV12-4 to TRBJ2-1; D might be TRBD1 (6 bases). Trimming cost V 5 bases and J 10 bases, with 15 bases left between them. This CDR3 is 13 amino acids long. CDR3 bases: TGTGCCAGCAGTCAGCAAGGGGGAGCCGAGCAGTTCTTC. Protein product: CASSQQGGAEQFF.

V usage is TRBV15 and J usage is TRBJ2-3; 8 bases are a match to TRBD1. The CDR3 spans 15 residues. The germline V gene has CDR1 LNHNV and CDR2 YYDKDF (reference sequence). V trimming: 6 bases; J trimming: 1 base; junction bases outside the gene matches: 6. The CDR3, as DNA: TGTGCCACCAGTCCCGGACAGGGTCGCACAGATACGCAGTATTTT. Amino acid sequence: CATSPGQGRTDTQYF.

The chain links TRBV9 to TRBJ1-1; D remains ambiguous. V was shortened by 3 bases and J by 9 bases, with 12 bases between the two germline ends. Looked up from germline, CDR1 is SGDLS and CDR2 is YYNGEE. This CDR3 has 12 amino acids. DNA of the CDR3: TGTGCCAGCAGCGAGGTGGGAGGCAAAGCTTTCTTT. It is translated as CASSEVGGKAFF.

There are a few counts of this clone. This chain joins TRBV6-5 and TRBJ2-1, with D tentatively TRBD2 (7 bases). Deletions cut 6 bases from V and 7 bases from J, with 16 bases between. Per germline, CDR1 MNHEY and CDR2 SVGAGI. The CDR3 totals 14 residues. The CDR3 region has the DNA TGTGCCAGCAGACCGGGGGGCGGACGGAATGAGCAGTTCTTC. Translated, it gives CASRPGGGRNEQFF.

The rearrangement links TRBV15 to TRBJ1-6; D uncertain. The CDR3 length is 16 residues. V was trimmed by 1 base and J by 7 bases, leaving 14 bases between them. Germline CDR1 reads LNHNV; CDR2 reads YYDKDF (reference sequence). The CDR3 DNA is TGTGCCACCAGCAGAGTACCATCCCGGGTGAATTCACCCCTCCACTTT. Residues: CATSRVPSRVNSPLHF.